This TCR beta chain was profiled in a study of read filtering for tumor transcriptome and immune sequencing. Study outcomes and limitations: The sorted CD138-negative fraction was a mixed bone marrow immune population, not purified T cells. IR-seq captured clonotypes deeper and more reliably than RNA-seq.

At the time of active disease, bone marrow was collected from every patient. Molecular barcoded adaptors covering alpha/delta and beta/gamma chains were used on 400 ng RNA. Each CDR3 protein is one row after TCRdb ran MiXCR on the reads. The data hold 75,000 to 95,000 distinct CDR3 sequences, with about 12% observed a single time. This clonotype was detected many times. What it binds is not known. CDR1 and CDR2 from the germline V gene are SGHNT and YYREEE (reference sequence). Trimming took 4 bases from V and 6 from J, leaving 13 bases between them. This CDR3 has 13 amino acids. The chain has TRBV5-4 and TRBJ1-1, with D perhaps matching TRBD1 (6 bases). Sequencing was done on a sample of a population of CD138-negative cells sorted from bone marrow. The source of this sequence is a donor aged 40 or over with multiple myeloma. The CDR3 DNA sequence: TGTGCCAGCAGCCCGCAGGGGTTTGCTGAAGCTTTCTTT. Translating it yields CASSPQGFAEAFF.